This T cell receptor beta chain derives from a study of shared clonotypes between healthy human individuals. General study findings and limits: The study sampled only blood, and tissue repertoires likely differ. Shared across a few donors were about 4.8% of the naive CD4 clonotypes. Depth was large, yet rarefaction showed that sorted-subset sequencing was incomplete. The study drew on few donors, limiting represented genetic and exposure-history diversity.

Worth noting for this clone: Its target is unknown.

This table comes from immunoSEQ multiplex PCR, and its TCRdb copy is limited to in-frame clones, with some not included. The sample holds roughly 300,000 clones, 73% seen once. V dropped 5 bases and J dropped 5 bases, with 14 bases sitting between them. The CDR3 spans 14 residues. CDR1 SGHVS and CDR2 FNYEAQ come from the germline V gene. The rearrangement links TRBV7-6 to TRBJ2-3, with D unclear. The material sequenced was memory CD4+ T cells sorted from blood. Specified subset: CD45RA-negative fraction. The receptor was isolated from a man aged 30 to 39 in good health. The CDR3 is CASSPENGEDTQYF. CDR3 DNA sequence: TGTGCCAGCAGCCCAGAGAATGGTGAAGATACGCAGTATTTT.